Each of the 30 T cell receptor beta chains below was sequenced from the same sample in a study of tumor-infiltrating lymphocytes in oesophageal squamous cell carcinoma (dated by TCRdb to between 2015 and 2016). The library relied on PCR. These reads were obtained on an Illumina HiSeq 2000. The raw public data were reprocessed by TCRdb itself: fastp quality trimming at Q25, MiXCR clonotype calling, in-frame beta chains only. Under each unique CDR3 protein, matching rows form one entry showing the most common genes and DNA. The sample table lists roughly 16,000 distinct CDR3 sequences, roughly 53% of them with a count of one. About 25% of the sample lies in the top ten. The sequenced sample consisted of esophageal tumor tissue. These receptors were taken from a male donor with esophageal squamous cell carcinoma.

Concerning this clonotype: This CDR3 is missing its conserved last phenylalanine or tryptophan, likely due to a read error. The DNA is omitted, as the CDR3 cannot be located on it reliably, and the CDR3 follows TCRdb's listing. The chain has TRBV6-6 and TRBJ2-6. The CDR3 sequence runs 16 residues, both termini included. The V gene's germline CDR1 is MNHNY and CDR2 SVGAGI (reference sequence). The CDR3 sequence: CASFPVVGQKHSVLRR.

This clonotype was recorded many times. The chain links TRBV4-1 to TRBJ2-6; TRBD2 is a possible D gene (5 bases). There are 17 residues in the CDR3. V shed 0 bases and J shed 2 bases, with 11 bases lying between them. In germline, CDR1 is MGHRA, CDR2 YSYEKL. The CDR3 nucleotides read TGCGCCAGCAGCCAAGATATTTACGGGACTGGGGCCAACGTCCTGACTTTC. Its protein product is CASSQDIYGTGANVLTF.

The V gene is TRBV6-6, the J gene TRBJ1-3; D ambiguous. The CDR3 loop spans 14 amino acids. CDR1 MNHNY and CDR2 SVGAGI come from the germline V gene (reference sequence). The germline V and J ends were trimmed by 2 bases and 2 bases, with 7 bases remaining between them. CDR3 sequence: CASSYRSTGNTIYF. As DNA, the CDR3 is TGTGCCAGCAGTTACCGATCGACTGGAAACACCATATATTTT.

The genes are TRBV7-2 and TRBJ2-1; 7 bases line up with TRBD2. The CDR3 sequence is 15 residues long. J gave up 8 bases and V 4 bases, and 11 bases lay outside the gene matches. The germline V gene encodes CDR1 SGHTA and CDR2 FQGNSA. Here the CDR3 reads CASSSSRGSFDEQFF. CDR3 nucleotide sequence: TGTGCCAGCAGCTCCTCTCGCGGGAGTTTCGATGAGCAGTTCTTC.

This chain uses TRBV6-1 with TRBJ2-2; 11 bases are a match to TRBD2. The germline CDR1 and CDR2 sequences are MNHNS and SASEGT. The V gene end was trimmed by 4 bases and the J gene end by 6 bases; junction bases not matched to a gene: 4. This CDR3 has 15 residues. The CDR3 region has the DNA TGTGCCAGCAGTGCACTAGCGGGGGTTTCCGGGGAGCTGTTTTTT. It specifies CASSALAGVSGELFF.

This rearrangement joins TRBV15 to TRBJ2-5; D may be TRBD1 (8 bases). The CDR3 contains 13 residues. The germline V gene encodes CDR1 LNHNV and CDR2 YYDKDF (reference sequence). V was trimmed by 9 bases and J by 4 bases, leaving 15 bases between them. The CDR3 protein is CATTGEGAETQYF. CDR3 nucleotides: TGTGCCACGACAGGGGAGGGGGCAGAGACCCAGTACTTC.

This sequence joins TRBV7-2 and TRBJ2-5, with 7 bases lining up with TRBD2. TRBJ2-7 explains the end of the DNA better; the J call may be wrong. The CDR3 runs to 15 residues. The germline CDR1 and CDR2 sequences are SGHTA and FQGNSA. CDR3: CASSLVEGGRYEQYF. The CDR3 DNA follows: TGTGCCAGCAGCTTAGTTGAGGGAGGGCGCTACGAGCAGTACTTC.

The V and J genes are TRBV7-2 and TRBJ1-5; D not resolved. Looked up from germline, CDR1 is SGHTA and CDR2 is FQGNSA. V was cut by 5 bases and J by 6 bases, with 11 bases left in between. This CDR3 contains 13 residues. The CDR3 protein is CASSHGGSQPQHF. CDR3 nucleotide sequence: TGTGCCAGCAGCCACGGAGGCTCTCAGCCCCAGCATTTT.

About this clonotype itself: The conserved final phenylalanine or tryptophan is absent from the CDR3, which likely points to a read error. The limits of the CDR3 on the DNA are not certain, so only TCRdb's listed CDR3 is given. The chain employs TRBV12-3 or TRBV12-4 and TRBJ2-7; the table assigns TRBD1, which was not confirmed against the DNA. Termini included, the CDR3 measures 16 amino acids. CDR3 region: CASSWGDSSYGYTFGS.

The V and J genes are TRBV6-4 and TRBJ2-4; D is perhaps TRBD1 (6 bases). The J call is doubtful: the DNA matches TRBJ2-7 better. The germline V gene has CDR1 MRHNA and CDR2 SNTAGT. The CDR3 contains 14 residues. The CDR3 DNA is TGTGCCAGCAGTTACGGGAAGACAGGCTACGAGCAGTACTTC. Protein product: CASSYGKTGYEQYF.

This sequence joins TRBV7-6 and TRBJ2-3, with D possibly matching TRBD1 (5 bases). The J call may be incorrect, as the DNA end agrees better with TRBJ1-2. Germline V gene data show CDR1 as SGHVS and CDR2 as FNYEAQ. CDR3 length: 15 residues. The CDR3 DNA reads TGTGCCAGCAGGGCCGGGGACGGTCCTAACTATGGCTACACCTTC. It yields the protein CASRAGDGPNYGYTF.

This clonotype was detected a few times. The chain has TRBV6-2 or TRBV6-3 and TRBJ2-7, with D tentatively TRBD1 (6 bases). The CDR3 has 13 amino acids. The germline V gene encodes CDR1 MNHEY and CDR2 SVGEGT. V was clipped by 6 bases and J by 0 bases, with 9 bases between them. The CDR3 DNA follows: TGTGCCAGCAGCAAGGGGGTCTCCTACGAGCAGTACTTC. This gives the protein CASSKGVSYEQYF.

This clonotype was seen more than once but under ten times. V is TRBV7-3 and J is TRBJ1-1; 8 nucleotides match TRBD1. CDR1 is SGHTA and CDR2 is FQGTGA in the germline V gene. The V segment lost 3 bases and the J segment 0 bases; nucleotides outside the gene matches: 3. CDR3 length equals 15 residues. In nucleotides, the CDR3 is TGTGCCAGCAGCTTTACAGGGGGGATGAACACTGAAGCTTTCTTT. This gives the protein CASSFTGGMNTEAFF.

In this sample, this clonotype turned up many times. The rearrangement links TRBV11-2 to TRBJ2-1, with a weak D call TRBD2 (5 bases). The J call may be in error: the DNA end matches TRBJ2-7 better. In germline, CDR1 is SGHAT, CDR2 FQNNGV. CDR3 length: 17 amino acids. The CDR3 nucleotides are TGTGCCAGCAGCTTAGATCGCGGACTCCTTTCCTACAATGAGCAGTACTTC. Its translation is CASSLDRGLLSYNEQYF.

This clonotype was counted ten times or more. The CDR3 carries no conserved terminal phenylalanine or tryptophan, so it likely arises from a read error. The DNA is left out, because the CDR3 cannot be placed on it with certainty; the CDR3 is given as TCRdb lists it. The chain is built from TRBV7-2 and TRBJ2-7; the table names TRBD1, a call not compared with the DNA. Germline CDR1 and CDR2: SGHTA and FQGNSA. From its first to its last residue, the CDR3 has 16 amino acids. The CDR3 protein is CASSFGTRSYGYTFGS.

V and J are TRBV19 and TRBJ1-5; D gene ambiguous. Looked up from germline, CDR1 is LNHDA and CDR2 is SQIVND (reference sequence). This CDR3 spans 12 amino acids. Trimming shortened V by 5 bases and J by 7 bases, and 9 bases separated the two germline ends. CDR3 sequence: CASSRSEQPQHF. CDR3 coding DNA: TGTGCCAGTAGTCGGTCGGAGCAGCCCCAGCATTTT.

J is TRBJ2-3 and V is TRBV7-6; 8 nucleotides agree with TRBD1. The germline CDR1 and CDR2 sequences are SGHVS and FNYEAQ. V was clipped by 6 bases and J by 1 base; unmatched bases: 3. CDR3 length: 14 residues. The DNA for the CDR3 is TGTGCCAGCAGGTACAGGGGGGGCACAGATACGCAGTATTTT. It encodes CASRYRGGTDTQYF.

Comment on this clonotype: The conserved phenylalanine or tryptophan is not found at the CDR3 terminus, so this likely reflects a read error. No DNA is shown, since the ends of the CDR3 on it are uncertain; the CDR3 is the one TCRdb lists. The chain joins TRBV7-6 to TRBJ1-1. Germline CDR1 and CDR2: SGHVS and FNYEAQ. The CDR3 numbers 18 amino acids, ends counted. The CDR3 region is CASSLGTSGSKMSSSSGQ.

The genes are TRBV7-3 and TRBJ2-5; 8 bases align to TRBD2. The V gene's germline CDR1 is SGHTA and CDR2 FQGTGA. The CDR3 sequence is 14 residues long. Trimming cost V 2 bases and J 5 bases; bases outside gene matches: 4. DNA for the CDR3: TGTGCCAGCAGCTTAGTAGCGGGGTTGGAGACCCAGTACTTC. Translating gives CASSLVAGLETQYF.

The CDR3 is CASSLGQGTYEQYF. CDR3 DNA sequence: TGTGCCAGCAGCTTGGGTCAGGGGACCTACGAGCAGTACTTC. The chain links TRBV7-6 to TRBJ2-7, with D perhaps matching TRBD1 (6 bases). The CDR3 consists of 14 residues. Trimming pared 3 bases from V and 2 bases from J, leaving 11 bases between. Germline values: CDR1 SGHVS, CDR2 FNYEAQ. The full variable domain, in which reference TRBV7-6 and TRBJ2-7 provide the parts outside the CDR3, is GAGVSQSPRYKVTKRGQDVALRCDPISGHVSLYWYRQALGQGPEFLTYFNYEAQQDKSGLPNDRFSAERPEGSISTLTIQRTEQRDSAMYRCASSLGQGTYEQYFGPGTRLTVT.

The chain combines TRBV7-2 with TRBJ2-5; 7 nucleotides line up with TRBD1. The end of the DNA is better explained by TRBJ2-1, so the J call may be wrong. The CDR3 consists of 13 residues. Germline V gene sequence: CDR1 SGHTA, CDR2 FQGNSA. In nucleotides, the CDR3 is TGTGCCAGCAAGTGGGACAGATACAATGAGCAGTTCTTC. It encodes CASKWDRYNEQFF.

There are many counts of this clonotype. The CDR3 sequence: CASSLRQGNTEAFF. In nucleotides, the CDR3 is TGTGCCAGCAGCTTAAGGCAGGGGAACACTGAAGCTTTCTTT. The chain carries TRBV11-2 and TRBJ1-1, with D perhaps matching TRBD1 (5 bases). Trimming removed 2 bases at V and 1 base at J, with 8 bases between. Germline CDR1 and CDR2: SGHAT and FQNNGV. The CDR3 extends over 14 amino acids.

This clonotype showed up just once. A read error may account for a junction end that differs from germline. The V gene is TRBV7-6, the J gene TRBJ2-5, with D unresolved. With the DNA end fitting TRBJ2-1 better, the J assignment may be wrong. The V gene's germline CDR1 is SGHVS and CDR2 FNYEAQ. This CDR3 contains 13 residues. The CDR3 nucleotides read TGTGCTAGCAGCTTTACTAACACAGATACGCAGTTCTTC. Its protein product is CASSFTNTDTQFF.

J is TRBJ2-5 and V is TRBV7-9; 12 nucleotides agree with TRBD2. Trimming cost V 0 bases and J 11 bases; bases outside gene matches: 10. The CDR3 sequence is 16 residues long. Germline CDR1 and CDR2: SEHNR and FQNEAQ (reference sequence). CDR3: CASSLALAGGLDEQYF. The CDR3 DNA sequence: TGTGCCAGCAGCTTAGCTCTAGCGGGAGGGTTAGATGAGCAGTACTTC.

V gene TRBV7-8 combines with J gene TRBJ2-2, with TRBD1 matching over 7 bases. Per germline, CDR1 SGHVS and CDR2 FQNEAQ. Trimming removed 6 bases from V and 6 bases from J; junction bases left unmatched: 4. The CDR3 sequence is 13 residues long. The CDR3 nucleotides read TGTGCCAGCAGAGTTACAGGGGCCGGGGAGCTGTTTTTT. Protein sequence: CASRVTGAGELFF.

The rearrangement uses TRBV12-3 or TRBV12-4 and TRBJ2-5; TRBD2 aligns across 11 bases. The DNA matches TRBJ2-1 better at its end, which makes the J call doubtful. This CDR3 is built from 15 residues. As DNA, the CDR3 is TGTGCCAGCCGGCGACTAGCGGGACTTTACAATGAGCAGTTCTTC. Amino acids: CASRRLAGLYNEQFF.

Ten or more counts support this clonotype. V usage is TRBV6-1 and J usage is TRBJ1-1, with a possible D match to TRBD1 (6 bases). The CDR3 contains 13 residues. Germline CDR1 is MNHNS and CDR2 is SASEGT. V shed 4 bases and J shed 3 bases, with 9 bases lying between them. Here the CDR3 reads CASSGNRDTEAFF. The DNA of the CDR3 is TGTGCCAGCAGTGGCAACAGGGACACTGAAGCTTTCTTT.

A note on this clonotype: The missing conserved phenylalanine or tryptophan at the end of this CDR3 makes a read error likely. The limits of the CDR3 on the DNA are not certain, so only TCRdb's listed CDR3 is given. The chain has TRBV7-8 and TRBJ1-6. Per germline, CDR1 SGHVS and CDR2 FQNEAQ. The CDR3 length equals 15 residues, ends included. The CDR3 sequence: CASSLSGYEKLFFGS.

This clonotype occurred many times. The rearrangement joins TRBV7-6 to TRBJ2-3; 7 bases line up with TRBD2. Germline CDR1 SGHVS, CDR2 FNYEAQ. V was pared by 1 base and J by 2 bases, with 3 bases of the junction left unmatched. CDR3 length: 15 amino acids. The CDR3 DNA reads TGTGCCAGCAGCTTAGGAGCGGGGTTCACAGATACGCAGTATTTT. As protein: CASSLGAGFTDTQYF.

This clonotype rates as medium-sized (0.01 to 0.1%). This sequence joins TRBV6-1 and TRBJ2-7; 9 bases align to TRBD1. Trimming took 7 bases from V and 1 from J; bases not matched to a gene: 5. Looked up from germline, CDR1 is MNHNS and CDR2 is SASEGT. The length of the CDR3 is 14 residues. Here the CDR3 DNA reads TGTGCCAGCAATACCGGGACAGGGTCCTACGAGCAGTACTTC. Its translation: CASNTGTGSYEQYF.